The 26 T cell receptor beta chains listed next were all sequenced from one sample in a study of CD8+ T cells in alopecia areata. As to treatment: oral pan-JAK inhibitor, 5-10 mg twice daily. Sequencing relied on a cDNA template that was reverse transcribed from extracted RNA. The assay was immunoSEQ multiplex PCR, and TCRdb's table has in-frame clones only and misses some. This table has over 150,000 clones, under 60% appearing once. Material: CD8+ T cells sorted from blood, obtained at week 24, from a patient treated with tofacitinib. The receptors stem from a human donor with alopecia areata.

The CDR3 DNA reads as TGTGCTAGTGGTTTGGTAGTTTGGGACAGGGGGCCGTCAGATACGCAGTATTTT. Encoded protein: CASGLVVWDRGPSDTQYF. V gene TRBV12-5 combines with J gene TRBJ2-3, with 12 bases identical to TRBD1. Germline V lookup: CDR1 LGHNT, CDR2 FRNRAP. V lost 0 bases and J lost 4; bases outside the gene matches: 8. The CDR3 contains 18 residues.

The sample holds many counts of this clone. This chain uses TRBV29-1 with TRBJ1-1; D possibly corresponds to TRBD1 (6 bases). Germline V gives CDR1 SQVTM, CDR2 ANQGSEA. This CDR3 region has 12 residues. CDR3 sequence reads: CTSKSGDTEAFF. Written as DNA, the CDR3 is TGCACGAGCAAATCAGGGGACACTGAAGCTTTCTTT.

This clone was seen a single time. The CDR3 reads CAWSLISGEETQYF. CDR3 coding DNA: TGTGCCTGGAGTCTCATCAGCGGGGAGGAGACCCAGTACTTC. The V call is TRBV30, the J call TRBJ2-5; 7 bases are shared with TRBD2. CDR3 length: 14 amino acids. J gave up 5 bases and V 2 bases, and 8 bases lay outside the gene matches. CDR1 is GTSNPN and CDR2 is SVGIG in the germline V gene (reference sequence).

The rearrangement uses TRBV11-2 and TRBJ2-1; D may be TRBD1 (5 bases). Looked up from germline, CDR1 is SGHAT and CDR2 is FQNNGV. Deletions cut 9 bases from V and 4 bases from J, with 13 bases between. The CDR3 totals 13 residues. The CDR3 sequence is CARPQGRYNEQFF. DNA for the CDR3: TGTGCCAGACCCCAGGGAAGGTACAATGAGCAGTTCTTC. The variable domain in full, completed from reference TRBV11-2 and TRBJ2-1, reads EAGVAQSPRYKIIEKRQSVAFWCNPISGHATLYWYQQILGQGPKLLIQFQNNGVVDDSQLPKDRFSAERLKGVDSTLKIQPAKLEDSAVYLCARPQGRYNEQFFGPGTRLTVL.

The rearrangement uses TRBV5-1 and TRBJ2-3; D is undetermined. The CDR3 spans 17 residues. The germline V gene encodes CDR1 SGHRS and CDR2 YFSETQ. V was trimmed by 2 bases and J by 2 bases, leaving 18 bases between them. The CDR3 is CASSFQSDVWNTDTQYF. CDR3 coding DNA: TGCGCCAGCAGCTTTCAGTCGGACGTCTGGAACACAGATACGCAGTATTTT.

The V and J genes are TRBV29-1 and TRBJ1-1; no reliable D call. V shed 4 bases and J shed 8 bases, with 8 bases lying between them. CDR3 length: 10 amino acids. Germline V gene sequence: CDR1 SQVTM, CDR2 ANQGSEA. As DNA, the CDR3 is TGCAGCGTTGGGGTTGAGGAAGCTTTCTTT. Amino acid sequence: CSVGVEEAFF.

V gene TRBV15 combines with J gene TRBJ1-5; TRBD1 is a possible D gene (5 bases). The CDR3 has 15 residues. The ends were cut back, 0 bases at V and 6 bases at J, with 12 bases in the middle. Germline V gives CDR1 LNHNV, CDR2 YYDKDF (reference sequence). The CDR3 DNA is TGTGCCACCAGCAGAGATCTGGGGGAGGGTCAGCCCCAGCATTTT. Amino acids: CATSRDLGEGQPQHF. The variable domain in full, completed from reference TRBV15 and TRBJ1-5, reads DAMVIQNPRYQVTQFGKPVTLSCSQTLNHNVMYWYQQKSSQAPKLLFHYYDKDFNNEADTPDNFQSRRPNTSFCFLDIRSPGLGDTAMYLCATSRDLGEGQPQHFGDGTRLSIL.

The genes are TRBV19 and TRBJ2-1; 7 bases fit TRBD2. The V and J ends lost 11 bases and 10 bases, in that order; junction bases with no gene match: 17. Germline values: CDR1 LNHDA, CDR2 SQIVND (reference sequence). The CDR3 covers 14 residues. CDR3 in amino acids: CAGRGRGGTVEQFF. The CDR3 bases are TGTGCCGGAAGGGGACGGGGAGGGACCGTAGAGCAGTTCTTC.

The CDR3 region is CASSHTAGGSTDTQYF. The CDR3 DNA is TGTGCCAGCAGCCATACTGCAGGCGGGAGCACAGATACGCAGTATTTT. The V gene is TRBV7-2, the J gene TRBJ2-3; tentatively, D is TRBD2 (5 bases). There are 16 residues in the CDR3. CDR1 and CDR2 (germline): SGHTA, FQGNSA. With 5 bases removed from V and 0 bases from J, the gap between germline ends came to 15 bases. The full variable domain, its missing parts supplied by reference TRBV7-2 and TRBJ2-3, is GAGVSQSPSNKVTEKGKDVELRCDPISGHTALYWYRQSLGQGLEFLIYFQGNSAPDKSGLPSDRFSAERTGGSVSTLTIQRTQQEDSAVYLCASSHTAGGSTDTQYFGPGTRLTVL.

The V call is TRBV29-1, the J call TRBJ2-1; 7 nucleotides agree with TRBD1. V shed 7 bases, J shed 7 bases, and the junction held 10 bases outside the gene matches. The CDR3 spans 13 residues. Germline V CDR1 and CDR2: SQVTM, ANQGSEA. As DNA, the CDR3 is TGCAGCGCCTCACCGGGACAGCTGAATGAGCAGTTCTTC. Translated: CSASPGQLNEQFF.

This clone was seen a single time. The chain uses TRBV2 and TRBJ2-7; 7 bases map to TRBD1. The V segment lost 7 bases and the J segment 3 bases; nucleotides outside the gene matches: 3. The CDR3 loop spans 12 amino acids. CDR1 and CDR2 from the germline V gene are SNHLY and FYNNEI. CDR3 DNA sequence: TGTGCCAGCATGACAGGGCGCTACGAGCAGTACTTC. Its translation is CASMTGRYEQYF.

This sequence joins TRBV6-5 and TRBJ1-5, with D hard to call. CDR1 and CDR2 from the germline V gene are MNHEY and SVGAGI. Between the trimmed V and J ends, which lost 6 bases and 6 bases, there was a span of 18 bases. The CDR3 is 15 residues long. The CDR3 coding sequence is TGTGCCAGCAGCTACGGGAGGGATAGGCTTCAGCCCCAGCATTTT. As protein: CASSYGRDRLQPQHF.

The chain recombines TRBV27 with TRBJ1-1; D unresolved. V was shortened by 3 bases and J by 3 bases, with 11 bases between the two germline ends. The CDR3 is 14 residues long. Looked up from germline, CDR1 is MNHEY and CDR2 is SMNVEV (reference sequence). CDR3 protein: CASSFRFRDTEAFF. CDR3 sequence (DNA): TGTGCCAGCAGTTTTCGTTTTCGTGACACTGAAGCTTTCTTT.

This clone occurred a few times. The V and J genes are TRBV2 and TRBJ1-2, with D unresolved. This CDR3 is 16 amino acids long. V lost 4 bases and J lost 4, with 19 bases in between. The germline V gene encodes CDR1 SNHLY and CDR2 FYNNEI. The chain's CDR3 is CASSGERPRSPYGYTF. DNA of the CDR3: TGTGCCAGCAGTGGGGAGAGGCCGCGGTCGCCCTATGGCTACACCTTC.

This chain uses TRBV19 with TRBJ2-1; 11 bases map to TRBD2. V gave up 3 bases and J gave up 9 bases; unmatched junction bases: 10. Germline CDR1 LNHDA, CDR2 SQIVND (reference sequence). The CDR3 covers 16 residues. The CDR3 DNA reads as TGTGCCAGTAGTATCCACATAGCGGGGGGGCGGATTGAGCAGTTCTTC. Protein: CASSIHIAGGRIEQFF. Looking up the rest from reference TRBV19 and TRBJ2-1 gives the full variable domain: DGGITQSPKYLFRKEGQNVTLSCEQNLNHDAMYWYRQDPGQGLRLIYYSQIVNDFQKGDIAEGYSVSREKKESFPLTVTSAQKNPTAFYLCASSIHIAGGRIEQFFGPGTRLTVL.

This clone has just one count. The gene calls are TRBV25-1 and TRBJ2-6; D possibly corresponds to TRBD1 (6 bases). The V gene's germline CDR1 is MGHDK and CDR2 SYGVNS. V lost 4 bases and J lost 1, with 14 bases in between. The CDR3 has 17 residues. The CDR3 sequence: CASSATGSYSGANVLTF. DNA of the CDR3: TGTGCCAGCAGTGCAACAGGGTCATATTCTGGGGCCAACGTCCTGACTTTC. The entire variable domain, with the rest obtained from reference TRBV25-1 and TRBJ2-6, is as follows: EADIYQTPRYLVIGTGKKITLECSQTMGHDKMYWYQQDPGMELHLIHYSYGVNSTEKGDLSSESTVSRIRTEHFPLTLESARPSHTSQYLCASSATGSYSGANVLTFGAGSRLTVL.

The V and J genes are TRBV7-9 and TRBJ2-7; 8 bases line up with TRBD1. The CDR3 sequence is 15 residues long. Germline V gene lookup returns CDR1 SEHNR and CDR2 FQNEAQ (reference sequence). With 8 bases clipped from V and 1 base from J, the junction kept 10 bases outside the gene matches. CDR3 in DNA: TGTGCCAGCTCCCCCGAGACAGGGGCGTCCTACGAGCAGTACTTC. Translating gives CASSPETGASYEQYF.

The rearrangement links TRBV30 to TRBJ2-1; D unclear. Trimming removed 2 bases from V and 7 bases from J, with 6 bases in between. CDR1 and CDR2 from the germline V gene are GTSNPN and SVGIG (reference sequence). The CDR3 extends over 11 amino acids. DNA of the CDR3: TGTGCCTGGAGTCCGACTAATGAGCAGTTCTTC. This encodes CAWSPTNEQFF.

This clone was seen a few times. The rearrangement uses TRBV6-1 and TRBJ2-5; maybe TRBD2 (6 bases). The CDR3 covers 15 residues. Germline V gene lookup returns CDR1 MNHNS and CDR2 SASEGT. V lost 2 bases and J lost 1, with 11 bases in between. The CDR3 nucleotides are TGTGCCAGCAGTGAATCCGGGGGACCCCAAGAGACCCAGTACTTC. Translating gives CASSESGGPQETQYF.

The chain employs TRBV11-2 and TRBJ1-5, with TRBD1 as a possible D gene (6 bases). Per the germline V gene, CDR1 is SGHAT and CDR2 is FQNNGV. V was shortened by 4 bases and J by 7 bases, with 11 bases between the two germline ends. The CDR3 runs to 13 residues. Written as DNA, the CDR3 is TGTGCCAGCAGCTCGGGGGCCGGGCAGCCCCAGCATTTT. Amino acid sequence: CASSSGAGQPQHF.

This clone showed up just once. The chain recombines TRBV10-3 with TRBJ1-2, with TRBD1 matching 10 bases. Germline CDR1 ENHRY, CDR2 SYGVKD. With V trimmed by 11 bases and J by 2 bases, 8 bases remained unmatched. The CDR3 is made up of 14 amino acids. The CDR3 region is CAAWGQGINYGYTF. CDR3 DNA sequence: TGTGCCGCCTGGGGACAGGGGATAAACTATGGCTACACCTTC.

V and J are TRBV25-1 and TRBJ1-1; 7 positions match TRBD1. The CDR3 sequence is 11 residues long. V shed 6 bases and J 8 bases; nucleotides not matched to a gene: 3. Germline V CDR1 and CDR2: MGHDK, SYGVNS. In nucleotides, the CDR3 is TGTGCCAGCAGGCTGACAGGGGAAGCTTTCTTT. Its protein is CASRLTGEAFF.

The chain carries TRBV30 and TRBJ1-5; 7 bases fit TRBD1. The germline V gene encodes CDR1 GTSNPN and CDR2 SVGIG (reference sequence). This CDR3 is built from 14 residues. Trimming at V came to 1 base and at J to 1 base, leaving 1 base not matched to a gene. This chain's CDR3 is CAWSGGQSNQPQHF. CDR3 coding DNA: TGTGCCTGGAGTGGGGGACAGAGCAATCAGCCCCAGCATTTT.

The genes are TRBV13 and TRBJ1-2; 11 nucleotides agree with TRBD1. The junction had 7 bases not matched to a gene; V was cut back by 5 bases and J by 8 bases. The CDR3 loop spans 14 amino acids. Germline CDR1 PRHDT, CDR2 FYEKMQ (reference sequence). The CDR3 sequence is CASSTRDRGMGYTF. The DNA for the CDR3 is TGTGCCAGCAGCACCCGGGACAGGGGGATGGGCTACACCTTC.

The chain uses TRBV15 and TRBJ1-5, with TRBD1 as a possible D gene (5 bases). CDR1 is LNHNV, CDR2 YYDKDF, per germline (reference sequence). The CDR3 extends over 15 amino acids. Trimming removed 1 base at V and 7 bases at J, with 14 bases between. As DNA, the CDR3 is TGTGCCACCAGCAGAGCGGAGAGGGGATGGCAGCCCCAGCATTTT. This encodes CATSRAERGWQPQHF.

CDR3 in DNA: TGTGCCACCAGCAGACAACGGGACCTGTCGGGAAAACTGTTTTTT. Protein sequence: CATSRQRDLSGKLFF. The V gene is TRBV15, the J gene TRBJ1-4; perhaps TRBD1 as D (5 bases). Germline CDR1 LNHNV, CDR2 YYDKDF (reference sequence). Trimming removed 2 bases from V and 10 bases from J, with 17 bases in between. This CDR3 has 15 amino acids.